The subject of this entry is one T cell receptor beta chain. The data derive from a study of early T cells in non-severe SARS-CoV-2 infection. V was clipped by 8 bases and J by 1 base, with 12 bases between them. The CDR3 totals 13 residues. Germline loops: CDR1 MDHEN, CDR2 SYDVKM. Individual cDNA molecules were tagged with unique molecular identifiers, the study reported. A single record per CDR3 protein comes from TCRdb applying MiXCR to the 5' RACE reads. The data contain some 64,000 distinct CDR3 sequences, around 14% of them singletons. J is TRBJ2-7 and V is TRBV28, with D uncertain. The clonotype was recovered from an adult who was a healthcare worker with PCR-confirmed SARS-CoV-2 infection or an uninfected control (not recorded which). The sample consisted of whole blood. CDR3 DNA: TGTGCCAGCTCCCGTACCGTATCCTACGAGCAGTACTTC. It translates to CASSRTVSYEQYF.